This passage covers 21 T cell receptor beta chains from one sample sequenced in a study of T-cell memory formation after mild COVID-19. From the 5' RACE reads, TCRdb called clonotypes with MiXCR, one entry per CDR3 protein. The sample yields tens of thousands of distinct CDR3 sequences, about 7.3% seen once. The sequenced material came from PBMCs or a T cell subset sorted from them (not recorded which). Receptors originate from a man aged 18 to 29 who had mild COVID-19 (a few samples of this study predate the infection). Cell type and time point are not known.

At least ten counts were recorded for this clonotype. The gene calls are TRBV7-6 and TRBJ2-5, with D perhaps matching TRBD2 (7 bases). There are 16 residues in the CDR3. The V end lost 2 bases, the J end lost 3 bases, and 16 bases lay between the germline ends. Germline values: CDR1 SGHVS, CDR2 FNYEAQ. The CDR3 spells CASSLTGGRGKETQYF. The CDR3 region has the DNA TGTGCCAGCAGCTTAACGGGGGGCCGAGGGAAAGAGACCCAGTACTTC.

In this sample, this clonotype turned up many times. The chain carries TRBV20-1 and TRBJ1-1; D is perhaps TRBD1 (6 bases). This CDR3 is built from 14 residues. Trimming stripped 0 bases from V and 5 bases from J, with 13 bases between. CDR1 DFQATT and CDR2 SNEGSKA come from the germline V gene (reference sequence). CDR3 sequence reads: CSARDLQGRTEAFF. The CDR3 nucleotides read TGCAGTGCTAGAGATCTTCAGGGGAGGACTGAAGCTTTCTTT.

This clonotype has ten or more counts. This rearrangement joins TRBV12-3 or TRBV12-4 to TRBJ2-7; no firm D call. The CDR3 has 13 residues. The V end lost 2 bases, the J end lost 0 bases, and 5 bases lay between the germline ends. CDR3 loop: CASSLTPSYEQYV. DNA for the CDR3: TGTGCCAGCAGTTTAACACCCTCCTACGAGCAGTACGTC.

The chain links TRBV21-1 to TRBJ1-3. TRBV21-1 is a recognized pseudogene. The CDR3 consists of 15 residues. CDR3 in amino acids: CASSKWPEFENTIYF. CDR3 in DNA: TGTGCCAGCAGCAAATGGCCGGAGTTTGAAAACACCATATATTTT.

At least ten counts were recorded for this clonotype. The J gene is TRBJ2-3, the V gene TRBV6-5; maybe TRBD1 (6 bases). Germline values: CDR1 MNHEY, CDR2 SVGAGI. The CDR3 contains 12 residues. The V end lost 6 bases, the J end lost 9 bases, and 13 bases lay between the germline ends. The DNA of the CDR3 is TGTGCCAGCAGAACTACAGGGCACACGCAGTATTTT. This codes for CASRTTGHTQYF.

This clonotype was found many times. The rearrangement joins TRBV4-3 to TRBJ2-2; D tentatively reads TRBD1 or TRBD2 (6 bases each). With 5 bases removed from V and 1 base from J, the gap between germline ends came to 14 bases. There are 16 residues in the CDR3. The germline V gene has CDR1 LGHNA and CDR2 YSLEER. The CDR3 nucleotides are TGCGCCAGCAGCTACGGAGGGGGGAGGAACACCGGGGAGCTGTTTTTT. Its translation: CASSYGGGRNTGELFF.

This clonotype was counted ten times or more. V usage is TRBV13 and J usage is TRBJ2-7; D is unclear. V shed 3 bases and J shed 3 bases, with 3 bases lying between them. Germline CDR1 PRHDT, CDR2 FYEKMQ (reference sequence). CDR3 length: 11 residues. The CDR3 DNA reads as TGTGCCAGCAGCTTCTACTACGAGCAGTACTTC. Its protein is CASSFYYEQYF.

This clonotype was seen at least ten times. The V gene is TRBV18, the J gene TRBJ1-6, with 10 bases matching TRBD1. V shed 3 bases, J shed 5 bases, and the junction held 1 base outside the gene matches. The CDR3 contains 15 residues. Germline V CDR1 and CDR2: KGHSH, LQKENI. For the CDR3, the DNA is TGTGCCAGCTCACCCGGGACAGGGGATAATTCACCCCTCCACTTT. It yields the protein CASSPGTGDNSPLHF. Full variable domain (outside the CDR3, taken from reference TRBV18 and TRBJ1-6): NAGVMQNPRHLVRRRGQEARLRCSPMKGHSHVYWYRQLPEEGLKFMVYLQKENIIDESGMPKERFSAEFPKEGPSILRIQQVVRGDSAAYFCASSPGTGDNSPLHFGNGTRLTVT.

Many counts were recorded for this clonotype. This chain links TRBV3-1 with TRBJ2-3, with unresolved D. Germline CDR1 is LGHDT and CDR2 is YNNKEL (reference sequence). The CDR3 totals 14 residues. V gave up 0 bases and J gave up 1 base, with 5 bases separating them. The CDR3 here is CASSQERGTDTQYF. In DNA form, the CDR3 reads TGTGCCAGCAGCCAAGAAAGGGGCACAGATACGCAGTATTTT.

This clonotype appeared many times. CDR3 bases: TGTGCCAGCAGTGGGGAGACCCAGTACTTC. This encodes CASSGETQYF. The chain joins TRBV25-1 to TRBJ2-5; D gene ambiguous. Trimming took off 4 bases at V and 5 bases at J, with 2 bases between the two ends. The V gene's germline CDR1 is MGHDK and CDR2 SYGVNS. The CDR3 consists of 10 residues.

This clonotype was recorded at least ten times. This chain links TRBV6-5 with TRBJ1-1, with 11 bases fitting TRBD1. This CDR3 contains 15 residues. The germline gives CDR1 MNHEY, CDR2 SVGAGI. V was clipped by 2 bases and J by 4 bases; unmatched bases: 3. CDR3 coding DNA: TGTGCCAGCAGTTACCGGACAGGGGGCGGCACTGAAGCTTTCTTT. Translated, it gives CASSYRTGGGTEAFF.

This clonotype came up many times. The chain uses TRBV5-1 and TRBJ2-3; D not certain. Germline values: CDR1 SGHRS, CDR2 YFSETQ. The CDR3 contains 13 residues. Trimming pared 7 bases from V and 1 base from J, leaving 10 bases between. In DNA form, the CDR3 reads TGCGCCAGCTCCGGTGAAGGCACAGATACGCAGTATTTT. It is translated as CASSGEGTDTQYF.

This clonotype showed up many times. The chain couples TRBV6-2 or TRBV6-3 to TRBJ2-5, with D hard to call. The CDR3 covers 12 residues. The V end lost 5 bases, the J end lost 5 bases, and 9 bases lay between the germline ends. Germline loops: CDR1 MNHEY, CDR2 SVGEGT. CDR3: CASSPTDETQYF. CDR3 in DNA: TGTGCCAGCAGTCCAACGGATGAGACCCAGTACTTC.

This clonotype showed up many times. The chain employs TRBV12-3 or TRBV12-4 and TRBJ2-1; 8 nucleotides line up with TRBD1. The junction had 2 bases not matched to a gene; V was cut back by 6 bases and J by 4 bases. This CDR3 is built from 13 residues. CDR3 coding DNA: TGTGCCAGCAGGTGGACAGGGTACAATGAGCAGTTCTTC. Translation: CASRWTGYNEQFF.

There are many counts of this clonotype. The chain has TRBV18 and TRBJ2-7; 9 nucleotides line up with TRBD1. The CDR3 consists of 15 residues. J was trimmed by 3 bases and V by 6 bases; bases with no gene match: 9. CDR1 KGHSH and CDR2 LQKENI come from the germline V gene. The CDR3 spells CASSPSGQGLYEQYF. The CDR3 coding sequence is TGTGCCAGCTCCCCGTCGGGACAGGGTCTCTACGAGCAGTACTTC.

This clonotype was found many times. The J gene is TRBJ1-1, the V gene TRBV5-1; possibly TRBD1 for D (6 bases). Trimming removed 1 base at V and 1 base at J, with 11 bases between. Germline assignment: CDR1 SGHRS and CDR2 YFSETQ. CDR3 length equals 15 residues. The CDR3 sequence is CASSLRSGANTEAFF. The DNA of the CDR3 is TGCGCCAGCAGCTTGCGGTCGGGGGCGAACACTGAAGCTTTCTTT.

In its sample, this clonotype was seen many times. The chain's CDR3 is CASSLFAQGTEAFF. The CDR3 DNA follows: TGTGCCAGCAGCTTATTTGCTCAGGGCACTGAAGCTTTCTTT. V usage is TRBV7-9 and J usage is TRBJ1-1; tentative D call: TRBD1 (5 bases). V shed 2 bases and J shed 4 bases, with 11 bases lying between them. CDR1 SEHNR and CDR2 FQNEAQ come from the germline V gene (reference sequence). The CDR3 runs to 14 residues.

This chain links TRBV6-1 with TRBJ2-7; possibly TRBD2 for D (6 bases). V gave up 8 bases and J gave up 5 bases, with 16 bases separating them. CDR3 length: 13 residues. Germline loops: CDR1 MNHNS, CDR2 SASEGT. DNA of the CDR3: TGTGCCAGCGATCGCGGGACTTGGGACGAGCAGTACGTC. Protein sequence: CASDRGTWDEQYV.

This clonotype was recorded a few times. This chain links TRBV29-1 with TRBJ1-2; D perhaps matches TRBD1 (5 bases). V lost 5 bases and J lost 8, with 15 bases in between. This CDR3 is built from 12 residues. CDR1 SQVTM and CDR2 ANQGSEA come from the germline V gene. CDR3 region: CSVRVSEGGYTF. The CDR3 nucleotides read TGCAGCGTTAGAGTGTCAGAGGGGGGCTACACCTTC.

This clonotype was seen repeatedly, ten times or more. The chain carries TRBV9 and TRBJ2-4; 14 positions match TRBD2. Trimming took 3 bases from V and 0 from J; bases not matched to a gene: 5. The germline gives CDR1 SGDLS, CDR2 YYNGEE. The CDR3 has 18 amino acids. This CDR3 is CASSAGTSGGLAKNIQYF. The CDR3 DNA follows: TGTGCCAGCAGCGCCGGGACTAGCGGGGGATTAGCCAAAAACATTCAGTACTTC.

This clonotype was seen once. The V and J genes are TRBV4-3 and TRBJ1-5; TRBD1 might be the D (6 bases). V gave up 0 bases and J gave up 5 bases, with 8 bases separating them. The CDR3 has 14 amino acids. Germline lookup yields CDR1 LGHNA and CDR2 YSLEER. CDR3 coding DNA: TGCGCCAGCAGCCAAGATCCAGGGGATCAGCCCCAGCATTTT. Translating gives CASSQDPGDQPQHF.